This T cell receptor beta chain was obtained from a study of T cell repertoires in cytomegalovirus infection. Study summary: TCR beta signatures that were public indicated CMV infection and matching HLA type.

Study-wide findings and caveats: There were HLA-C-restricted CMV-specific TCR beta clonotypes dominating the ex vivo response. Carriage of CMV together with the relevant HLA was identifiable through cumulative public TCR beta family frequency.

The V and J ends lost 5 bases and 5 bases respectively, with 16 bases between them. Germline CDR1 reads SEHNR; CDR2 reads FQNEAQ (reference sequence). The CDR3 is 14 amino acids. TCRdb itself ran the reads through MiXCR, one entry per CDR3 protein. The sample contains fewer than 200,000 distinct CDR3 sequences, around 15% of which appear only once. This clonotype was seen at least ten times. Its specificity is unknown. The clonotype was recovered from a human donor in good health (CMV status not recorded). Some clones in this sample may be carry-over from other donors' samples. The chain combines TRBV7-9 with TRBJ2-7; unclear D gene. The sample taken for sequencing was PBMCs. CDR3 nucleotides: TGTGCCAGCAGCCCCGGTCATCCGGCGGACGAGCAGTACTTC. This codes for CASSPGHPADEQYF.